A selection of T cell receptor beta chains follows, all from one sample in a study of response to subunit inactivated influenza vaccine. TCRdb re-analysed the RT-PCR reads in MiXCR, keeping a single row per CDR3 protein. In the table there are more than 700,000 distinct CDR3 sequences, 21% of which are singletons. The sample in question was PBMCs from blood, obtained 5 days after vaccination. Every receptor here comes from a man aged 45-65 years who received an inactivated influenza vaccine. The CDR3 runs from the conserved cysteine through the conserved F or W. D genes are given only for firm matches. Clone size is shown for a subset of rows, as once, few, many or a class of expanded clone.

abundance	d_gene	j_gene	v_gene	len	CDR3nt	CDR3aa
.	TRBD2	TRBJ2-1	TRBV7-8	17	TGTGCCAGCAGCCCACTCCCGGGCCCGAGGACTAGCGGTGAGCAGTTCTTC	CASSPLPGPRTSGEQFF
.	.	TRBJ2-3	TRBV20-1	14	TGCAGTGCAACCGGGACCAGACGGGCAGATACGCAGTATTTT	CSATGTRRADTQYF
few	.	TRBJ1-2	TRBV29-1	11	TGCAGCGTGTGGGGACTATATGGCTACACCTTC	CSVWGLYGYTF
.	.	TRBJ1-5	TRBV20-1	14	TGCAGTGCCGTGGGCAGGGTCGGCAATCAGCCCCAGCATTTT	CSAVGRVGNQPQHF
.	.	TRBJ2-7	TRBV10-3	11	TGTGCCACACGGAGGATGGTGGAGCAGTACTTC	CATRRMVEQYF
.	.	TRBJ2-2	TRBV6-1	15	TGTGCCAGCACGCAGACCAGGGGCTATACCGGGGAGCTGTTTTTT	CASTQTRGYTGELFF
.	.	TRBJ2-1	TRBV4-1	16	TGCGCCAGCAGCCAATTCCCAGGGCAGTCCTACAATGAGCAGTTCTTC	CASSQFPGQSYNEQFF
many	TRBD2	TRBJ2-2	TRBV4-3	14	TGCGCCAGCAGCAACGGGGGGGCCGCCGGGGAGCTGTTTTTT	CASSNGGAAGELFF
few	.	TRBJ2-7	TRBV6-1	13	TGTGCCAGCAGTGAAGCTCTAACTTGGGAGCAGTACTTC	CASSEALTWEQYF
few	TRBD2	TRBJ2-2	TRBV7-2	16	TGTGCCAGCAGCCCCTGGGGAGCGGGGGGGCGAGGGGAGCTGTTTTTT	CASSPWGAGGRGELFF
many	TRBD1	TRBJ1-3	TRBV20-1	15	TGCAGTGCTAGAGTTCCGACAGGGGCAGGAAACACCATATATTTT	CSARVPTGAGNTIYF
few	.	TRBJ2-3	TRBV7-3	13	TGTGCCAGCAGCACCCAAAAGTCAGATACGCAGTATTTT	CASSTQKSDTQYF
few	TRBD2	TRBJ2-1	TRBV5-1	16	TGCGCCAGCAGCTGGGGGACTAGCGGGAGTCAGGGTGAGCAGTTCTTC	CASSWGTSGSQGEQFF
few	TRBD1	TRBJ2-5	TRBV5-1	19	TGCGCCAGCAGCTTGGGGGCTCATTTCCGACAGGGGAAGGGAGAGACCCAGTACTTC	CASSLGAHFRQGKGETQYF
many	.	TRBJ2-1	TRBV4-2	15	TGTGCCAGCAGCCAAGACTTGCGGCGGTACAATGAGCAGTTCTTC	CASSQDLRRYNEQFF
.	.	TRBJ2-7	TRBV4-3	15	TGCGCCAGCAGCCGAATCCACTCAAGCTCCTACGAGCAGTACTTC	CASSRIHSSSYEQYF
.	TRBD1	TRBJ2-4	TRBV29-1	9	TGCAGCGTTGTCTGGGACAGGTACTTC	CSVVWDRYF